This TCR beta chain comes out of a study of blood T cells in healthy people across ages. Germline V gene lookup returns CDR1 MNHNY and CDR2 SVGAGI (reference sequence). The CDR3 is made up of 14 amino acids. This clonotype was counted only a few times. An end of the junction differs from the germline gene, which may be a read error. It was with a sample-barcoded 5' primer and a J-beta primer mix that a second PCR of about 7 to 12 cycles was run. TCRdb re-called the 5' RACE reads through MiXCR, storing one row per CDR3 protein. The repertoire holds around 780,000 distinct CDR3 sequences, around 24% seen once, with 3% in the top ten. These data were likewise used in another study, on T cells of mothers and their children. That study adds: Barcodes for each sample and 2-4 random nucleotides were added by the M1S primer used in the second PCR.

The specimen was blood. This receptor was taken from a boy younger than 18 in good health. This sequence joins TRBV6-6 and TRBJ2-5; D possibly matches TRBD1 or TRBD2 (5 bases each). The CDR3 loop reads CASALSGDQETQYF. DNA for the CDR3: TGTGCCAGCGCCCTCTCCGGGGACCAGGAGACCCAGTACTTC.